The 8 T cell receptor beta chains given below trace back to one sample, sequenced in a study of cytomegalovirus exposure and HLA in healthy donors. The PCR employed 60 Vbeta primers together with 13 Jbeta primers. Clones were read by immunoSEQ multiplex PCR, and TCRdb kept only the in-frame ones, dropping some. Among 100,000 to 150,000 clones listed, more than 65% were seen once. Source material: PBMCs. The receptors here all came from a man aged 18 to 35 in good health and CMV-seropositive.

This clone has just a few counts. The V and J genes are TRBV4-3 and TRBJ1-1; 8 nucleotides line up with TRBD1. With 0 bases clipped from V and 9 bases from J, the junction kept 9 bases outside the gene matches. The CDR3 covers 15 residues. Germline loops: CDR1 LGHNA, CDR2 YSLEER. In nucleotides, the CDR3 is TGCGCCAGCAGCCAAGATGTTTCCAGGGGGCGAAAAGCTTTCTTT. It encodes CASSQDVSRGRKAFF.

The J gene is TRBJ2-1, the V gene TRBV6-5; tentative D call: TRBD1 (6 bases). V lost 6 bases and J 14 bases, leaving 23 bases between the germline ends. Germline V gene data show CDR1 as MNHEY and CDR2 as SVGAGI. The CDR3 contains 14 residues. In DNA, the CDR3 is TGTGCCAGCAGCGCCCCACTTCAGGGGCAGGGAAAGTTCTTC. This encodes CASSAPLQGQGKFF.

For this clone: This specimen includes other DNA sequences encoding the same CDR3. V gene TRBV5-1 combines with J gene TRBJ2-3; 7 bases fit TRBD1. The CDR3 loop spans 15 amino acids. V lost 0 bases, J lost 3 bases, and 4 bases stayed unmatched. Germline V CDR1 and CDR2: SGHRS, YFSETQ. As DNA, the CDR3 is TGCGCCAGCAGCTTGGGGGGCAGGGGGACAGATACGCAGTATTTT. This sequence encodes CASSLGGRGTDTQYF.

The chain links TRBV10-2 to TRBJ2-5, with 8 bases matching TRBD1. Trimming took 7 bases from V and 6 from J; bases not matched to a gene: 22. CDR1 is WSHSY, CDR2 SAAADI, per germline. CDR3 size: 18 residues. DNA for the CDR3: TGCGCCAGCATCGAAACCAACACGTGGACAGGGAGGCGGCAGACCCAGTACTTC. This encodes CASIETNTWTGRRQTQYF.

This rearrangement joins TRBV30 to TRBJ1-1; 10 bases fit TRBD1. The CDR3 is 16 residues long. J lost 1 base, V lost 7 bases, and 12 bases had no gene match. Germline CDR1 reads GTSNPN; CDR2 reads SVGIG (reference sequence). CDR3 DNA: TGTGCCTACAGTTTAACCGGGACAGGGGCGAACACTGAAGCTTTCTTT. Its protein product is CAYSLTGTGANTEAFF.

Regarding this clone: At one of its ends the junction is not consistent with the germline gene, which may arise from a read error. This rearrangement joins TRBV7-9 to TRBJ1-2; 10 positions agree with TRBD1. In germline, CDR1 is SEHNR, CDR2 FQNEAQ (reference sequence). The length of the CDR3 is 14 residues. This CDR3 reads CASSLASGTGVQAF. The DNA of the CDR3 is TGTGCCAGCAGCTTAGCCTCCGGGACAGGGGTTCAGGCCTTC.

This clone has just one count. V is TRBV6-4 and J is TRBJ2-6, with 10 bases identical to TRBD1. The V gene's germline CDR1 is MRHNA and CDR2 SNTAGT. V lost 7 bases and J lost 0; bases outside the gene matches: 12. The CDR3 is 19 residues long. CDR3 loop: CASTSIGGTGVSGANVLTF. DNA of the CDR3: TGTGCCAGCACCTCAATTGGGGGGACAGGGGTCTCTGGGGCCAACGTCCTGACTTTC.

The V call is TRBV11-2, the J call TRBJ2-3, with 9 bases aligning to TRBD2. CDR3 length: 16 amino acids. Per germline, CDR1 SGHAT and CDR2 FQNNGV. The V gene end was trimmed by 0 bases and the J gene end by 5 bases; junction bases not matched to a gene: 6. CDR3 bases: TGTGCCAGCAGCTTAGAGGGCGGGGGGGCTGGAGATACGCAGTATTTT. Protein sequence: CASSLEGGGAGDTQYF.